The clone carrying this T cell receptor beta chain came up many times. The data are from a study of read filtering for tumor transcriptome and immune sequencing. Study in general: Mean patient age was approximately 66 years, range roughly 40 to 80; approximately 18 male, some 14 female. RNA-seq yielded only about 75 to 1273 TCR reads, IR-seq about 3.5 to 11 million. After DNase treatment, RNA was made into whole-transcriptome libraries.

Trimming took off 10 bases at V and 1 base at J, with 13 bases between the two ends. The CDR3 has 13 amino acids. The germline V gene has CDR1 MDHEN and CDR2 SYDVKM. The library was built from about 400 ng RNA with molecular barcoded adaptors for alpha/delta and beta/gamma chains. TCRdb re-derived calls from the reads in MiXCR, one entry per CDR3 protein. The data contain more than 100,000 distinct CDR3 sequences, over 10% of them singletons. At the time of active disease, bone marrow was collected from every patient. The source is a donor at least 40 years old with multiple myeloma. The sample consisted of a population of CD138-negative cells sorted from bone marrow. J is TRBJ1-1 and V is TRBV28; the D gene is possibly TRBD1 (6 bases). The CDR3 loop reads CATLGGRNTEAFF. CDR3 nucleotide sequence: TGTGCCACCTTGGGGGGCCGGAACACTGAAGCTTTCTTT.